This record looks at one T cell receptor beta chain sequence and its context. CDR1 LNHNV and CDR2 YYDKDF come from the germline V gene (reference sequence). V was clipped by 5 bases and J by 4 bases, with 20 bases between them. The CDR3 is 16 amino acids. The data were obtained in a study of T cell responses to AZD1222 COVID-19 vaccine. Assay: immunoSEQ multiplex PCR; the TCRdb copy retains only in-frame clones and omits some. The sample includes 90,000 to 130,000 clones, roughly 80% of them seen just once. The sequencing here drew on peripheral blood, taken on day 0 of AZD1222 vaccination. The rearrangement uses TRBV15 and TRBJ1-1; D may be TRBD1 (6 bases). The source of this sequence is an adult in good health. The CDR3 DNA sequence: TGTGCCACCAGCCGAATCCATATACAGGGTGGCACTGAAGCTTTCTTT. Amino acids: CATSRIHIQGGTEAFF.